Listed here are 19 T cell receptor beta chains from one sample, sequenced in a study of naive and memory T cell subsets. Treatment specified: skin biopsy from PPD injection site in Mantoux-positive individual. The library had UMIs added by 3' ligation of an oligonucleotide to TCR cDNA. Ligated cDNA underwent four rounds of PCR with nested alpha and beta constant region primers and SP2. A single record per CDR3 protein comes from TCRdb applying MiXCR to the UMI-ligation and nested PCR reads. The sample lists some 40,000 distinct CDR3 sequences, approximately 10% occurring once. The starting material was skin, obtained from a tuberculin skin test site. Receptors originate from an adult in good health.

This clonotype has a count of ten or more. V and J are TRBV20-1 and TRBJ2-3, with 7 bases lining up with TRBD1. The V gene's germline CDR1 is DFQATT and CDR2 SNEGSKA (reference sequence). Trimming removed 1 base from V and 4 bases from J; junction bases left unmatched: 14. This CDR3 comprises 17 residues. CDR3: CSARGARGQAVADTQYF. CDR3 DNA sequence: TGCAGTGCTAGAGGGGCGAGGGGGCAGGCAGTGGCAGATACGCAGTATTTT.

This clonotype has a count of ten or more. The V and J genes are TRBV9 and TRBJ1-3; D gene ambiguous. V was shortened by 4 bases and J by 0 bases, with 11 bases between the two germline ends. In germline, CDR1 is SGDLS, CDR2 YYNGEE. The CDR3 consists of 15 residues. CDR3 region: CASSPQAISGNTIYF. The CDR3 coding sequence is TGTGCCAGCAGCCCTCAGGCAATCTCTGGAAACACCATATATTTT.

CDR3 in amino acids: CATSDPTGGETQYF. CDR3 nucleotides: TGTGCCACCAGTGATCCCACGGGAGGGGAGACCCAGTACTTC. The rearrangement uses TRBV24-1 and TRBJ2-5; 8 bases match TRBD2. J was trimmed by 5 bases and V by 3 bases; bases with no gene match: 4. The CDR3 totals 14 residues. Germline lookup yields CDR1 KGHDR and CDR2 SFDVKD.

This chain links TRBV28 with TRBJ2-7; 7 bases match TRBD2. V was clipped by 2 bases and J by 1 base; unmatched bases: 14. This CDR3 is built from 18 residues. Germline lookup yields CDR1 MDHEN and CDR2 SYDVKM. The CDR3 bases are TGTGCCAGCAGTTTAAGGGCCCGACTAGCACCCCTTTCCTACGAGCAGTACTTC. It encodes CASSLRARLAPLSYEQYF.

This clonotype was observed many times. V and J are TRBV20-1 and TRBJ1-1, with D tentatively TRBD1 (5 bases). Trimming cost V 3 bases and J 3 bases, with 11 bases left between them. The germline V gene has CDR1 DFQATT and CDR2 SNEGSKA (reference sequence). This CDR3 has 13 amino acids. The CDR3 protein is CSASRGLDTEAFF. The CDR3, as DNA: TGCAGTGCTAGTAGGGGTTTGGACACTGAAGCTTTCTTT.

The CDR3 here is CASSLFGQDNTEAFF. CDR3 in DNA: TGCGCCAGCAGCTTGTTCGGACAGGATAACACTGAAGCTTTCTTT. The chain is built from TRBV5-1 and TRBJ1-1; TRBD1 aligns across 7 bases. CDR1 and CDR2 from the germline V gene are SGHRS and YFSETQ. This CDR3 has 15 residues. V lost 1 base and J lost 2; bases outside the gene matches: 5. The full variable domain, with the rest looked up from reference TRBV5-1 and TRBJ1-1, is KAGVTQTPRYLIKTRGQQVTLSCSPISGHRSVSWYQQTPGQGLQFLFEYFSETQRNKGNFPGRFSGRQFSNSRSEMNVSTLELGDSALYLCASSLFGQDNTEAFFGQGTRLTVV.

The chain has TRBV9 and TRBJ2-3, with 10 bases fitting TRBD2. CDR3 length: 15 residues. CDR1 and CDR2 from the germline V gene are SGDLS and YYNGEE. V lost 4 bases, J lost 7 bases, and 9 bases stayed unmatched. CDR3 residues: CASSPSGLATHTQYF. As DNA, the CDR3 is TGTGCCAGCAGCCCCTCGGGACTAGCGACACATACGCAGTATTTT. The variable domain in full, with the rest retrieved from reference TRBV9 and TRBJ2-3, is DSGVTQTPKHLITATGQRVTLRCSPRSGDLSVYWYQQSLDQGLQFLIQYYNGEERAKGNILERFSAQQFPDLHSELNLSSLELGDSALYFCASSPSGLATHTQYFGPGTRLTVL.

The chain has TRBV4-1 and TRBJ2-3; the D gene is possibly TRBD1 (6 bases). Deletions cut 0 bases from V and 8 bases from J, with 21 bases between. Looked up from germline, CDR1 is MGHRA and CDR2 is YSYEKL. The length of the CDR3 is 17 residues. The CDR3 here is CASSQDFQGTASGTQYF. The CDR3, as DNA: TGCGCCAGCAGCCAAGATTTTCAGGGGACGGCTTCGGGTACGCAGTATTTT.

This clonotype appeared many times. The J gene is TRBJ1-1, the V gene TRBV28, with no clear D. This CDR3 has 15 residues. CDR1 is MDHEN, CDR2 SYDVKM, per germline. Trimming cost V 2 bases and J 0 bases, with 10 bases left between them. The CDR3 loop is CASSLEEAMNTEAFF. In nucleotides, the CDR3 is TGTGCCAGCAGTTTAGAGGAGGCCATGAACACTGAAGCTTTCTTT.

In its sample, this clonotype was seen many times. V is TRBV4-1 and J is TRBJ1-1, with a possible D match to TRBD1 (6 bases). Germline V CDR1 and CDR2: MGHRA, YSYEKL. There are 14 residues in the CDR3. Trimming took 5 bases from V and 0 from J, leaving 10 bases between them. CDR3 residues: CASSWTEMNTEAFF. The CDR3 DNA reads as TGCGCCAGCAGCTGGACAGAGATGAACACTGAAGCTTTCTTT.

This clonotype appeared many times. The chain employs TRBV29-1 and TRBJ1-1; possibly TRBD1 for D (5 bases). CDR3 length: 13 amino acids. In germline, CDR1 is SQVTM, CDR2 ANQGSEA. The germline V and J ends were trimmed by 1 base and 1 base, with 7 bases remaining between them. The CDR3 here is CSVEARANTEAFF. The CDR3 DNA reads as TGCAGCGTTGAAGCCAGGGCGAACACTGAAGCTTTCTTT.

This clonotype was counted ten times or more. The chain employs TRBV28 and TRBJ2-7, with TRBD1 matching over 9 bases. Germline assignment: CDR1 MDHEN and CDR2 SYDVKM. This CDR3 has 15 residues. V lost 6 bases, J lost 4 bases, and 10 bases stayed unmatched. The CDR3 here is CASRGPGTGRYEQYF. CDR3 DNA: TGTGCCAGCAGGGGTCCCGGGACAGGGAGATACGAGCAGTACTTC. The full variable domain, with the rest looked up from reference TRBV28 and TRBJ2-7, is DVKVTQSSRYLVKRTGEKVFLECVQDMDHENMFWYRQDPGLGLRLIYFSYDVKMKEKGDIPEGYSVSREKKERFSLILESASTNQTSMYLCASRGPGTGRYEQYFGPGTRLTVT.

This clonotype was recorded at least ten times. The chain's CDR3 is CASGGSGANVLTF. The CDR3 DNA reads TGTGCCAGTGGAGGCTCTGGGGCCAACGTCCTGACTTTC. V is TRBV25-1 and J is TRBJ2-6; D possibly corresponds to TRBD2 (5 bases). V was trimmed by 9 bases and J by 0 bases, leaving 6 bases between them. The CDR3 covers 13 residues. Germline V CDR1 and CDR2: MGHDK, SYGVNS.

The rearrangement joins TRBV5-1 to TRBJ2-7, with TRBD2 matching over 7 bases. The germline V gene encodes CDR1 SGHRS and CDR2 YFSETQ. The CDR3 consists of 14 residues. After removal of 4 bases from V and 5 bases from J, the junction contained 9 bases not matched to a gene. The CDR3 reads CASSGQTSSNEQYF. DNA for the CDR3: TGCGCCAGCAGCGGGCAGACTAGCTCAAACGAGCAGTACTTC.

There are a few counts of this clonotype. The rearrangement joins TRBV3-1 to TRBJ1-6; D is perhaps TRBD1 (5 bases). V was pared by 3 bases and J by 5 bases, with 8 bases between. CDR3 length: 14 residues. Germline V gene sequence: CDR1 LGHDT, CDR2 YNNKEL (reference sequence). As DNA, the CDR3 is TGTGCCAGCAGCCAGGGACGGCATAATTCACCCCTCCACTTT. This codes for CASSQGRHNSPLHF.

V and J are TRBV7-8 and TRBJ2-1; 10 nucleotides match TRBD1. The V gene end was trimmed by 5 bases and the J gene end by 6 bases; junction bases not matched to a gene: 7. The germline V gene encodes CDR1 SGHVS and CDR2 FQNEAQ. This CDR3 is built from 15 residues. CDR3: CASSRRQGAGNEQFF. The CDR3 DNA sequence: TGTGCCAGCAGCCGTCGACAGGGGGCTGGCAATGAGCAGTTCTTC.

The chain combines TRBV27 with TRBJ2-1; 10 nucleotides line up with TRBD2. This CDR3 has 15 amino acids. J was trimmed by 8 bases and V by 5 bases; bases with no gene match: 9. CDR1 MNHEY and CDR2 SMNVEV come from the germline V gene (reference sequence). This CDR3 reads CASSTSSGSPDEQFF. In DNA form, the CDR3 reads TGTGCCAGCAGTACCTCTAGCGGGAGTCCGGATGAGCAGTTCTTC.

This clonotype was seen ten or more times. The chain combines TRBV29-1 with TRBJ2-2, with TRBD1 as a possible D gene (5 bases). Trimming left V 5 bases short and J 0 bases short, with 10 bases between. Germline V gene data show CDR1 as SQVTM and CDR2 as ANQGSEA. The CDR3 is made up of 14 amino acids. The CDR3 spells CSVSWGSNTGELFF. CDR3 nucleotide sequence: TGCAGCGTTTCCTGGGGCTCGAACACCGGGGAGCTGTTTTTT.

This clonotype was seen more than once but under ten times. The chain carries TRBV20-1 and TRBJ2-7, with a possible D match to TRBD1 (6 bases). Deletions cut 6 bases from V and 2 bases from J, with 17 bases between. Per the germline V gene, CDR1 is DFQATT and CDR2 is SNEGSKA (reference sequence). This CDR3 is 14 amino acids long. The CDR3, as DNA: TGCAGTGCCCTGTCGGGACAAAAGACCTACGAGCAGTACTTC. Protein: CSALSGQKTYEQYF.